The following is a T cell receptor beta chain sequence with its context. The antigen is unknown. The CDR3 runs to 17 residues. Germline assignment: CDR1 LGHNT and CDR2 FRNRAP. V was cut by 7 bases and J by 0 bases, with 20 bases left in between. The data are from a study of neoadjuvant nivolumab and ipilimumab in lung cancer. In the study overall: Nivolumab 3 mg/kg was given days 1, 15 and 29, plus ipilimumab 1 mg/kg day 1 in combination. Findings and limits, study-wide: Pretherapy blood TCR richness correlated positively with resected tumor richness. Only a single major-pathologic-response sample was available for clonality analysis.

TCRdb's table, derived via immunoSEQ multiplex PCR, lists solely in-frame clones and lacks some. The sample shows about 5,300 clones, roughly 91% of them seen only once. The chain joins TRBV12-5 to TRBJ2-3; perhaps TRBD1 as D (6 bases). The specimen was blood, collected after neoadjuvant nivolumab, alone or with ipilimumab, at or shortly before surgery. The receptor's source is an adult with non-small cell lung cancer. Some clones in this sample may be carry-over from other donors' samples. CDR3 sequence reads: CASVSQGNLSSTDTQYF. The CDR3 DNA follows: TGTGCTAGTGTTTCACAGGGTAACCTATCTAGCACAGATACGCAGTATTTT.